A single sample is the source of the 10 T cell receptor beta chains below, sequenced in a study of untreated major depressive disorder. Notes on the study in general: TRBV05-01 (Vbeta 5.1) usage was higher in CD4+ T cells of depressed patients than controls.

Produced via immunoSEQ multiplex PCR; TCRdb's table is partial and in-frame only. The profile shows fewer than 30,000 clones, about nine tenths of them singletons. Their antigens remain unidentified. Sequencing input: CD4+ T cells from PBMCs. The receptors were sampled from a woman in her 30s with major depressive disorder.

The chain couples TRBV6-5 to TRBJ1-1; the D gene is possibly TRBD1 (6 bases). The CDR3 length is 12 residues. V lost 4 bases and J 10 bases, leaving 13 bases between the germline ends. Germline V lookup: CDR1 MNHEY, CDR2 SVGAGI. CDR3 region: CASSSPGQGAFF. In DNA form, the CDR3 reads TGTGCCAGCAGTTCGCCGGGACAAGGAGCTTTCTTT.

The rearrangement joins TRBV19 to TRBJ2-1; TRBD2 matches 9 bases. The CDR3 has 16 residues. Germline assignment: CDR1 LNHDA and CDR2 SQIVND (reference sequence). The trim removed 3 bases at V and 8 bases at J, leaving 11 bases unmatched. The CDR3 reads CASSIWLSGGSHEQFF. DNA of the CDR3: TGTGCCAGTAGTATTTGGTTGAGCGGGGGGTCGCATGAGCAGTTCTTC.

In nucleotides, the CDR3 is TGTGCCAGCAGCTTAGAGGGTTTAAGGGTTTGGACAGATACGCAGTATTTT. Its protein product is CASSLEGLRVWTDTQYF. The V gene is TRBV11-2, the J gene TRBJ2-3; D is uncertain. Germline CDR1 reads SGHAT; CDR2 reads FQNNGV. V lost 0 bases to trimming and J lost 3 bases, with 16 bases between them. The CDR3 covers 17 residues.

V gene TRBV13 combines with J gene TRBJ1-1; D is uncertain. Between the trimmed V and J ends, which lost 0 bases and 0 bases, there was a span of 2 bases. Germline V lookup: CDR1 PRHDT, CDR2 FYEKMQ (reference sequence). The CDR3 is made up of 13 amino acids. The CDR3 reads CASSLGLNTEAFF. Written as DNA, the CDR3 is TGTGCCAGCAGCTTAGGGCTGAACACTGAAGCTTTCTTT.

V usage is TRBV6-5 and J usage is TRBJ2-7; 11 bases match TRBD2. CDR1 and CDR2 (germline): MNHEY, SVGAGI. This CDR3 region has 16 residues. V was pared by 2 bases and J by 7 bases, with 10 bases of the junction left unmatched. CDR3 DNA: TGTGCCAGCAGTTACCGTGGGACTAGCGGTTTCGGTGAGCAGTACTTC. Encoded protein: CASSYRGTSGFGEQYF.

The chain joins TRBV7-9 to TRBJ2-1; the D gene is possibly TRBD2 (6 bases). Germline CDR1 is SEHNR and CDR2 is FQNEAQ (reference sequence). Trimming removed 2 bases from V and 4 bases from J, with 15 bases in between. The CDR3 has 16 amino acids. CDR3 DNA sequence: TGTGCCAGCAGCTTATCGGGCGGGGCCAAATACAATGAGCAGTTCTTC. This gives the protein CASSLSGGAKYNEQFF.

The rearrangement uses TRBV6-5 and TRBJ1-1; possible D gene TRBD1, 5 bases. This CDR3 has 15 amino acids. Germline CDR1 reads MNHEY; CDR2 reads SVGAGI. V was clipped by 6 bases and J by 7 bases, with 21 bases between them. CDR3 loop: CASSRNTLRDYEAFF. The CDR3, as DNA: TGTGCCAGCAGCCGAAACACCTTAAGGGACTATGAAGCTTTCTTT.

This rearrangement joins TRBV29-1 to TRBJ2-7; tentatively, D is TRBD1 or TRBD2 (5 bases each). Per germline, CDR1 SQVTM and CDR2 ANQGSEA. The CDR3 has 18 amino acids. The ends were cut back, 4 bases at V and 3 bases at J, with 28 bases in the middle. The CDR3 spells CSVVGTGGGGWALYEQYF. The CDR3 DNA sequence: TGCAGCGTTGTGGGGACCGGAGGAGGAGGTTGGGCCCTCTACGAGCAGTACTTC.

The chain links TRBV9 to TRBJ1-1; D may be TRBD1 (5 bases). The CDR3 has 14 residues. Trimming pared 2 bases from V and 1 base from J, leaving 9 bases between. The germline CDR1 and CDR2 sequences are SGDLS and YYNGEE. The DNA for the CDR3 is TGTGCCAGCAGCGTGGGGGGTGCGAACACTGAAGCTTTCTTT. It specifies CASSVGGANTEAFF.

The rearrangement uses TRBV5-5 and TRBJ1-5; D remains ambiguous. Trimming removed 1 base from V and 7 bases from J, with 9 bases in between. Germline V gene lookup returns CDR1 SGHKS and CDR2 YYEKEE (reference sequence). This CDR3 is built from 13 residues. In nucleotides, the CDR3 is TGTGCCAGCAGCTTGTATGGAGGGCAGCCCCAGCATTTT. This codes for CASSLYGGQPQHF.